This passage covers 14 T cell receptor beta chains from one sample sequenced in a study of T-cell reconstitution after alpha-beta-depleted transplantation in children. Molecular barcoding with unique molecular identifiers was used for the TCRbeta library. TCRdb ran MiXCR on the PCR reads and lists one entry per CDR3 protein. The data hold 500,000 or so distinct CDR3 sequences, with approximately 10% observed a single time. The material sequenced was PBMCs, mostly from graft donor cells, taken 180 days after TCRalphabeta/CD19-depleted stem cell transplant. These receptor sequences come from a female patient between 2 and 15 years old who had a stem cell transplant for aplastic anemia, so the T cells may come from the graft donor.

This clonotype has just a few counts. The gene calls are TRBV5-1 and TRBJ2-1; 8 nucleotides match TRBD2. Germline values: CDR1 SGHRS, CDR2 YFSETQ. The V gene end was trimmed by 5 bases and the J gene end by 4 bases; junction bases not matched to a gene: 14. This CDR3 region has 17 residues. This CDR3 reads CASRLSASGYSYNEQFF. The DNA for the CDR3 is TGCGCCAGCAGACTTTCTGCTAGCGGGTACTCGTACAATGAGCAGTTCTTC.

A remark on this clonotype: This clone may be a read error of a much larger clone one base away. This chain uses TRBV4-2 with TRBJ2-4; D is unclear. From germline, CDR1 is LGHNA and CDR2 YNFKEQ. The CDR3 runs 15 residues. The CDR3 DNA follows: TGTGCCAGCACCCAAGCAAGGGAATACCTAGACATTCAGTACTTC. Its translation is CASTQAREYLDIQYF.

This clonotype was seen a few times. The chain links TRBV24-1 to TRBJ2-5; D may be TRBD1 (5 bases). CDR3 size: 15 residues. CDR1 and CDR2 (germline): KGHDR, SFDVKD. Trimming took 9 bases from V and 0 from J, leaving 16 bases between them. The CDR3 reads CATALQGLYQETQYF. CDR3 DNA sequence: TGTGCCACCGCCCTTCAGGGCCTGTACCAAGAGACCCAGTACTTC.

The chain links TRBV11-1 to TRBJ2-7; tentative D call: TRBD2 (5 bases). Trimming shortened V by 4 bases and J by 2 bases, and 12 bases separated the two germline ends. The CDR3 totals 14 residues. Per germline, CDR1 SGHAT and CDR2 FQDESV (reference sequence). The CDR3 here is CASSWLGSPYEQYV. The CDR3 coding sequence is TGTGCCAGCAGCTGGCTGGGGAGTCCCTACGAGCAGTACGTC.

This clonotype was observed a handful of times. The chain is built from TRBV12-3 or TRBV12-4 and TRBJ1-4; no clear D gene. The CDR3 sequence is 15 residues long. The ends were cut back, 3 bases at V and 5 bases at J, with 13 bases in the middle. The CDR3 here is CASSFSAGRNEKLFF. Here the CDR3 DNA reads TGTGCCAGCAGTTTCTCGGCAGGCAGGAATGAAAAACTGTTTTTT.

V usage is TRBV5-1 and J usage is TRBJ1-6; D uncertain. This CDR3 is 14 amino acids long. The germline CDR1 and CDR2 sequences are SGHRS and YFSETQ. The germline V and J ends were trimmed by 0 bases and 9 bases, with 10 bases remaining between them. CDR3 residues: CASSLDSPSSPLHF. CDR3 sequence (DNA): TGCGCCAGCAGCTTGGACAGCCCGTCTTCACCCCTCCACTTT.

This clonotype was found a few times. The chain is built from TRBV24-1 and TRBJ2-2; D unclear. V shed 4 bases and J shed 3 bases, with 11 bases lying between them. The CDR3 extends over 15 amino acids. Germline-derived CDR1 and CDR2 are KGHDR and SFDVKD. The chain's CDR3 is CATSDTARDTGELFF. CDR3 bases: TGTGCCACCAGTGACACCGCCCGGGACACCGGGGAGCTGTTTTTT.

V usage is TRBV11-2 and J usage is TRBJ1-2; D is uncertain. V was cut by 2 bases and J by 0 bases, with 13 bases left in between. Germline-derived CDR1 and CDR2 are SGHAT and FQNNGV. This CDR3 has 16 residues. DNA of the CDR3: TGTGCCAGCAGCTTAACCTGGACGACCACTAACTATGGCTACACCTTC. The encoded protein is CASSLTWTTTNYGYTF.

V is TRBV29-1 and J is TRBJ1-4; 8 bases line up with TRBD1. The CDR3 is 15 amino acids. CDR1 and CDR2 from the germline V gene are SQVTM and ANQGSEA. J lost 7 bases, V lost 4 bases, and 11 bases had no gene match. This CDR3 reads CSVAGSTGEGEKLFF. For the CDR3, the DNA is TGCAGCGTTGCTGGGTCGACAGGGGAGGGTGAAAAACTGTTTTTT.

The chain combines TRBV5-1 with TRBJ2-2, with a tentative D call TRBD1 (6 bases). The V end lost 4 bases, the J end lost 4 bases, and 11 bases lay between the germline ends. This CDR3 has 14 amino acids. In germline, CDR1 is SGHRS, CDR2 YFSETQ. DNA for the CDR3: TGCGCCAGCAGCGCCTCGACAGGCACCGGGGAGCTGTTTTTT. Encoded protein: CASSASTGTGELFF.

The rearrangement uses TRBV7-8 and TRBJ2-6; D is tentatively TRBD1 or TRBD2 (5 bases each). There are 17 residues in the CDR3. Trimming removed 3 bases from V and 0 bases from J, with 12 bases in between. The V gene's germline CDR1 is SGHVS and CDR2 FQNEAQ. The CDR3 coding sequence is TGTGCCAGCAGCTTCAGAGGGGTTTCCTCTGGGGCCAACGTCCTGACTTTC. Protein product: CASSFRGVSSGANVLTF.

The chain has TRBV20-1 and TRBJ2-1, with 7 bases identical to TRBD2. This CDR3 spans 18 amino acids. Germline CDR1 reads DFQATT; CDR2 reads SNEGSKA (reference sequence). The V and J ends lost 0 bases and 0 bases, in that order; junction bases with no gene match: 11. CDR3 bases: TGCAGTGCTAGAGATTGGGGGGGTGCGCGGGCCTCCTACAATGAGCAGTTCTTC. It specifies CSARDWGGARASYNEQFF.

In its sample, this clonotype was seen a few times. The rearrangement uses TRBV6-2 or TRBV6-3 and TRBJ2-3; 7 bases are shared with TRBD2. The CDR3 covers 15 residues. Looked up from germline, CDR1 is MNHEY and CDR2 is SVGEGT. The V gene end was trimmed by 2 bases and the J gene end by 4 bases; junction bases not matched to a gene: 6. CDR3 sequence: CASSYAGVFSDTQYF. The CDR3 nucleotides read TGTGCCAGCAGTTACGCGGGGGTGTTCTCAGATACGCAGTATTTT.

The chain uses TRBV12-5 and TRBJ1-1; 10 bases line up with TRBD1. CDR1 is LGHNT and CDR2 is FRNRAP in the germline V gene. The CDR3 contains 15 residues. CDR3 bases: TGTGCACTCCTCCGGGACAGGGGAATGGAAACTGAAGCTTTCTTT. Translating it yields CALLRDRGMETEAFF. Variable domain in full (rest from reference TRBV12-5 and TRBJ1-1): DARVTQTPRHKVTEMGQEVTMRCQPILGHNTVFWYRQTMMQGLELLAYFRNRAPLDDSGMPKDRFSAEMPDATLATLKIQPSEPRDSAVYFCALLRDRGMETEAFFGQGTRLTVV.